One sample yielded the 23 T cell receptor beta chains listed below, sequenced in a study of molecular identifiers for immune sequencing clone quantification. MiXCR, applied by TCRdb to the PCR reads, yields one record per CDR3 protein. Counted here are some 93,000 distinct CDR3 sequences, 20% to 25% occurring once; the ten biggest clones make up roughly 1%. The sequenced material came from naive CD8+ T cells from blood, with Jurkat cell RNA spiked in. Subset noted: FACS-sorted CD8+CD4-CCR7+CD45RA+ naive T cells. The receptors were sampled from a human donor in good health. Some libraries in this study had Jurkat cell RNA spiked in.

This clonotype was seen many times. This rearrangement joins TRBV27 to TRBJ2-7; D gene uncertain. Trimming shortened V by 3 bases and J by 3 bases, and 15 bases separated the two germline ends. This CDR3 has 15 residues. Germline lookup yields CDR1 MNHEY and CDR2 SMNVEV (reference sequence). The CDR3 nucleotides are TGTGCCAGCAGTTTCGGCGCAGGCGGAGTCTACGAGCAGTACTTC. Its protein product is CASSFGAGGVYEQYF.

A few counts support this clonotype. The chain joins TRBV11-2 to TRBJ2-1, with a weak D call TRBD1 (6 bases). The V gene lost 3 bases and the J gene lost 6 bases, with 12 bases spanning the gap. Germline loops: CDR1 SGHAT, CDR2 FQNNGV. CDR3 size: 14 residues. The CDR3 DNA reads as TGTGCCAGCAGCTTGGGGGCCCGAGTCAATGAGCAGTTCTTC. It codes for CASSLGARVNEQFF.

The rearrangement joins TRBV11-2 to TRBJ2-7; 10 bases are a match to TRBD2. V shed 5 bases and J 4 bases; nucleotides not matched to a gene: 8. Germline-derived CDR1 and CDR2 are SGHAT and FQNNGV. The CDR3 is made up of 15 amino acids. The CDR3 DNA follows: TGTGCCAGCAGCAAGAGGGGACTAGCGAAATACGAGCAGTACTTC. This codes for CASSKRGLAKYEQYF.

This rearrangement joins TRBV28 to TRBJ2-2; D is perhaps TRBD1 (6 bases). CDR1 and CDR2 (germline): MDHEN, SYDVKM. The CDR3 runs to 14 residues. V lost 6 bases, J lost 3 bases, and 11 bases lay in between. CDR3 nucleotides: TGTGCCAGCAGGATAACAGGGTACACCGGGGAGCTGTTTTTT. Translating it yields CASRITGYTGELFF.

Turning to this clonotype: A much larger clonotype is one base distant, so this may be a read error. The chain recombines TRBV20-1 with TRBJ2-1; D unclear. The germline gives CDR1 DFQATT, CDR2 SNEGSKA (reference sequence). Trimming left V 5 bases short and J 6 bases short, with 11 bases between. The CDR3 is made up of 12 amino acids. This CDR3 reads CSAWVSFNEQFF. The CDR3 DNA sequence: TGCAGTGCTTGGGTCTCATTCAATGAGCAGTTCTTC.

There are many counts of this clonotype. V and J are TRBV29-1 and TRBJ2-7; tentatively, D is TRBD1 or TRBD2 (5 bases each). Trimming left V 4 bases short and J 3 bases short, with 13 bases between. CDR1 and CDR2 (germline): SQVTM, ANQGSEA. This CDR3 comprises 13 residues. CDR3 loop: CSVGAVGGYEQYF. In nucleotides, the CDR3 is TGCAGCGTTGGGGCTGTTGGGGGCTACGAGCAGTACTTC.

On this clonotype: With a much larger clone just one base away, this may be a read error. The J gene is TRBJ2-5, the V gene TRBV30; D ambiguous. The germline CDR1 and CDR2 sequences are GTSNPN and SVGIG (reference sequence). V shed 7 bases and J shed 1 base, with 13 bases lying between them. The CDR3 runs to 13 residues. The CDR3 region is CALLTTFQETQYF. In DNA, the CDR3 is TGTGCCTTGCTTACGACCTTCCAAGAGACCCAGTACTTC.

In this sample, this clonotype turned up many times. The chain uses TRBV6-5 and TRBJ1-1; possible D gene TRBD1, 5 bases. The ends were cut back, 8 bases at V and 0 bases at J, with 16 bases in the middle. The CDR3 sequence is 15 residues long. The germline gives CDR1 MNHEY, CDR2 SVGAGI. The CDR3 region has the DNA TGTGCCAGCTCGGGGGGGATACTCATGAACACTGAAGCTTTCTTT. This codes for CASSGGILMNTEAFF.

The genes are TRBV18 and TRBJ2-1; D is perhaps TRBD2 (6 bases). Germline CDR1 is KGHSH and CDR2 is LQKENI. Trimming took off 3 bases at V and 4 bases at J, with 13 bases between the two ends. The CDR3 has 15 residues. CDR3 nucleotides: TGTGCCAGCTCACCGGTAGCGGCCCCGTACAATGAGCAGTTCTTC. This sequence encodes CASSPVAAPYNEQFF.

In the case of this clonotype: Possible read error: a much larger clone is one base away. The chain joins TRBV6-5 to TRBJ2-5; D is perhaps TRBD1 (6 bases). This CDR3 contains 15 residues. Germline assignment: CDR1 MNHEY and CDR2 SVGAGI. The CDR3 nucleotides read TGTGCCAGCAGTTACCAGGGACACCTCCAAGGGACCCAGTACTTC. This translates into CASSYQGHLQGTQYF.

A note on this clonotype: A single base separates this from a much larger clone, so it may be a read error. V gene TRBV7-8 combines with J gene TRBJ2-5; unclear D gene. Germline CDR1 is SGHVS and CDR2 is FQNEAQ. The CDR3 has 14 residues. The CDR3 DNA sequence: TGTGCCAGCGGCTTCCTACTGGAACGAGAGACCCAGTACTTC. Its protein is CASGFLLERETQYF.

The table lists this clonotype with many counts. The V gene is TRBV20-1, the J gene TRBJ2-2; no clear D. CDR1 is DFQATT, CDR2 SNEGSKA, per germline (reference sequence). V dropped 3 bases and J dropped 1 base, with 12 bases sitting between them. The CDR3 loop spans 15 amino acids. For the CDR3, the DNA is TGCAGTGCTAGGAGGCCCGATAAGAACACCGGGGAGCTGTTTTTT. It codes for CSARRPDKNTGELFF.

The chain recombines TRBV30 with TRBJ2-1, with a possible D match to TRBD2 (7 bases). The V end lost 5 bases, the J end lost 9 bases, and 17 bases lay between the germline ends. Looked up from germline, CDR1 is GTSNPN and CDR2 is SVGIG (reference sequence). The CDR3 runs 13 residues. The CDR3 region has the DNA TGTGCCTGGGAGGGTGTAGGGGGGGGTGAGCAGTTCTTC. This translates into CAWEGVGGGEQFF.

Details on this clonotype: At one of its ends the junction is not consistent with the germline gene, which may arise from a read error. CDR3 nucleotide sequence: TGCAGTGCTAGACCGGACAGGGGCTCCTGCGAGCAGTACTTC. This codes for CSARPDRGSCEQYF. The chain couples TRBV20-1 to TRBJ2-7, with TRBD1 identical over 9 bases. Germline-derived CDR1 and CDR2 are DFQATT and SNEGSKA (reference sequence). The length of the CDR3 is 14 residues.

Worth noting for this clonotype: This may be a read error, as it is one base from a much larger clone. The chain uses TRBV6-1 and TRBJ2-7; D call uncertain. Germline V gives CDR1 MNHNS, CDR2 SASEGT. The CDR3 totals 15 residues. This CDR3 reads CASSPAKYFSYVQYF. CDR3 bases: TGTGCCAGCAGCCCGGCGAAATACTTCTCCTACGTGCAGTACTTC.

This clonotype was counted only a few times. This chain uses TRBV5-1 with TRBJ1-2; D is unresolved. Trimming removed 2 bases from V and 8 bases from J, with 13 bases in between. CDR1 is SGHRS, CDR2 YFSETQ, per germline. This CDR3 has 13 residues. The CDR3 DNA sequence: TGCGCCAGCAGCTTAGGCATGCCGCGCGGCTACACCTTC. Translating it yields CASSLGMPRGYTF.

The rearrangement links TRBV20-1 to TRBJ2-7; TRBD2 might be the D (6 bases). Germline V gene lookup returns CDR1 DFQATT and CDR2 SNEGSKA (reference sequence). The CDR3 consists of 15 residues. Trimming left V 0 bases short and J 2 bases short, with 14 bases between. As DNA, the CDR3 is TGCAGTGCTAGAGATTGGCGGGGACCTACCTACGAGCAGTACTTC. Translation gives CSARDWRGPTYEQYF.

This clonotype has at least ten counts. The J gene is TRBJ2-7, the V gene TRBV5-1; D may be TRBD2 (6 bases). Germline CDR1 is SGHRS and CDR2 is YFSETQ. CDR3 length: 16 residues. Trimming left V 2 bases short and J 0 bases short, with 15 bases between. Here the CDR3 DNA reads TGCGCCAGCAGCTTTCCGGAGGGGAGTAGCTCCTACGAGCAGTACTTC. Protein sequence: CASSFPEGSSSYEQYF. The variable domain in full, completed from reference TRBV5-1 and TRBJ2-7, reads KAGVTQTPRYLIKTRGQQVTLSCSPISGHRSVSWYQQTPGQGLQFLFEYFSETQRNKGNFPGRFSGRQFSNSRSEMNVSTLELGDSALYLCASSFPEGSSSYEQYFGPGTRLTVT.

Regarding this clonotype: The junction does not match germline at one end; this may be a read error. The chain employs TRBV20-1 and TRBJ2-1, with D perhaps matching TRBD1 or TRBD2 (5 bases each). Germline assignment: CDR1 DFQATT and CDR2 SNEGSKA (reference sequence). The CDR3 is 15 amino acids. CDR3 region: CSARARATGLNEQSF. CDR3 coding DNA: TGCAGTGCTAGAGCCCGGGCCACAGGACTCAATGAGCAGTCCTTC.

This clonotype was observed many times. DNA for the CDR3: TGTGCCAGCAGCCCCCTGACAGGGGACTTGTCGGATACGCAGTATTTT. Translating it yields CASSPLTGDLSDTQYF. The chain couples TRBV3-1 to TRBJ2-3; 8 bases are shared with TRBD1. The length of the CDR3 is 16 residues. Germline V lookup: CDR1 LGHDT, CDR2 YNNKEL (reference sequence). V gave up 4 bases and J gave up 6 bases; unmatched junction bases: 12.

This clonotype occurred a few times. The chain combines TRBV4-1 with TRBJ2-7; D not resolved. V dropped 2 bases and J dropped 4 bases, with 18 bases sitting between them. This CDR3 comprises 16 residues. The V gene's germline CDR1 is MGHRA and CDR2 YSYEKL. The CDR3: CASSQHPTGPSYEQYF. CDR3 in DNA: TGCGCCAGCAGCCAACACCCCACTGGCCCCTCTTACGAGCAGTACTTC.

As regards this clonotype: Given a much more abundant clone one base away, this may be a read error. V gene TRBV13 combines with J gene TRBJ2-3; D is unresolved. Germline V gene data show CDR1 as PRHDT and CDR2 as FYEKMQ (reference sequence). V was trimmed by 11 bases and J by 2 bases, leaving 23 bases between them. This CDR3 has 16 amino acids. In DNA, the CDR3 is TGTGCCGGCTCCGTGGGTTTGGTGATAGACACAGATACGCAGTATTTT. Its protein product is CAGSVGLVIDTDTQYF.

A remark on this clonotype: Being one base from a much bigger clone, this may be a read error. The DNA for the CDR3 is TGTGCCAGCAGTTTAACTCAGGGTGGGGAGACCCAGTACTTC. It codes for CASSLTQGGETQYF. The chain employs TRBV28 and TRBJ2-5, with D possibly TRBD1 on 5 matching bases. V was cut by 2 bases and J by 5 bases, with 12 bases left in between. The CDR3 runs 14 residues. Germline V lookup: CDR1 MDHEN, CDR2 SYDVKM.